These 3 T cell receptor beta chains share one sample of origin, sequenced in a study of blood T cells in healthy people across ages. Then a second PCR, running about 6 to 12 cycles, was carried out with a sample-barcoded 5' primer and a J-beta primer mix. Using its own MiXCR run on the 5' RACE reads, TCRdb lists one record per CDR3 protein. The table shows about 1.1 million distinct CDR3 sequences, with approximately 38% occurring only once. The sample was blood. Receptors originate from a man younger than 30 in good health.

The genes are TRBV6-6 and TRBJ1-6; unclear D gene. The V gene lost 5 bases and the J gene lost 4 bases, with 9 bases spanning the gap. The CDR3 has 14 amino acids. The germline CDR1 and CDR2 sequences are MNHNY and SVGAGI (reference sequence). This CDR3 is CASSDDGYNSPLHF. The CDR3 nucleotides are TGTGCCAGCAGTGACGACGGGTATAATTCACCCCTCCACTTT.

The V gene is TRBV20-1, the J gene TRBJ1-2, with TRBD1 matching over 7 bases. Germline CDR1 DFQATT, CDR2 SNEGSKA (reference sequence). The V gene end was trimmed by 6 bases and the J gene end by 3 bases; junction bases not matched to a gene: 7. This CDR3 spans 13 amino acids. CDR3: CSARGRGDYGYTF. CDR3 coding DNA: TGCAGTGCGAGGGGGCGGGGTGACTATGGCTACACCTTC.

This clonotype has just a few counts. The chain has TRBV2 and TRBJ2-1; TRBD2 matches 10 bases. CDR3 length: 13 amino acids. V lost 6 bases and J lost 10; bases outside the gene matches: 6. CDR1 and CDR2 from the germline V gene are SNHLY and FYNNEI. The CDR3 region has the DNA TGTGCCAGCAGGGGGACTAGCGCCGAAGAGCAGTTCTTC. This translates into CASRGTSAEEQFF.